This T cell receptor beta chain was sequenced for a study of shared clonotypes between healthy human individuals. TCRdb keeps only in-frame clones here, not all; method: immunoSEQ multiplex PCR. The table has about 1.9 million clones, approximately 92% seen once; the top ten hold over 1.5%. Naive CD8 cells, CD45RO-negative and positively selected for CCR7, excluded terminally differentiated effector memory CD45RA+ cells. Donors were Caucasian adults residing in Nashville, Tennessee, USA. Input material: naive CD8+ T cells from PBMCs. The receptor's source is a man in his late teens or twenties in good health. Some clones in this sample may be carry-over from other donors' samples.

CDR3: CASSITRTSGNTDTQYF. The CDR3 bases are TGTGCCAGCAGTATCACGCGGACTAGCGGAAACACAGATACGCAGTATTTT. The chain uses TRBV27 and TRBJ2-3; TRBD2 matches 10 bases. V lost 5 bases to trimming and J lost 2 bases; unmatched junction nucleotides: 10. The CDR3 totals 17 residues. Germline V gene lookup returns CDR1 MNHEY and CDR2 SMNVEV (reference sequence).